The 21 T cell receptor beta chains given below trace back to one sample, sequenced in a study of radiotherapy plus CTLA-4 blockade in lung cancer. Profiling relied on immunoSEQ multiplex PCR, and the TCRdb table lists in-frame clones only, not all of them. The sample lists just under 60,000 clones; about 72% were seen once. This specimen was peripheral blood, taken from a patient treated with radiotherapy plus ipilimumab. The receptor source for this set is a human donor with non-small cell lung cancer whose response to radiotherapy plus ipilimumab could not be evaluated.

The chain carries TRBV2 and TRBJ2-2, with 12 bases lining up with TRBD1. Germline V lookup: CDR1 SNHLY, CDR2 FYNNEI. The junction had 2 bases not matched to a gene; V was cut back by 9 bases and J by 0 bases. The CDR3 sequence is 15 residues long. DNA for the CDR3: TGTGCCAGTCGGGACAGGGGGCCGAACACCGGGGAGCTGTTTTTT. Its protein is CASRDRGPNTGELFF.

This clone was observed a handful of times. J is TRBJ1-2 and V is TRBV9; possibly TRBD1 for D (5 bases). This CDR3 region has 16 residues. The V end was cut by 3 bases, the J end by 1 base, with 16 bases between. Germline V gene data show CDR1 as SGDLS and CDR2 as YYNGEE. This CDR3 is CASSATEKGINYGYTF. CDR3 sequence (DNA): TGTGCCAGCAGCGCGACAGAGAAGGGGATTAACTATGGCTACACCTTC. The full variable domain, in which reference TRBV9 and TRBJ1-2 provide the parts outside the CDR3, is DSGVTQTPKHLITATGQRVTLRCSPRSGDLSVYWYQQSLDQGLQFLIQYYNGEERAKGNILERFSAQQFPDLHSELNLSSLELGDSALYFCASSATEKGINYGYTFGSGTRLTVV.

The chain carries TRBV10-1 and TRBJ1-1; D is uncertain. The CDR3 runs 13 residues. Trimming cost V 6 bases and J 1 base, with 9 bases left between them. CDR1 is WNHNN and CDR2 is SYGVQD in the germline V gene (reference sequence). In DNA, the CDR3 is TGCGCCAGCAGGGTCGGGAGGAACACTGAAGCTTTCTTT. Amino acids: CASRVGRNTEAFF.

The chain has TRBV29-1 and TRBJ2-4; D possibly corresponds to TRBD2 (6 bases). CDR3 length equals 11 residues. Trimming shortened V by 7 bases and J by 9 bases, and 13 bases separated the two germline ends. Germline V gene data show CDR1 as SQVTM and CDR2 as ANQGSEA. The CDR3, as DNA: TGCAGCGCCCCGTGGGGAGGCATTCAGTACTTC. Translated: CSAPWGGIQYF.

CDR3 residues: CASSIGSGDSYEQYF. In DNA form, the CDR3 reads TGTGCCAGTAGTATAGGTAGCGGGGACTCCTACGAGCAGTACTTC. The V call is TRBV19, the J call TRBJ2-7, with 8 bases lining up with TRBD2. The CDR3 contains 15 residues. Germline CDR1 reads LNHDA; CDR2 reads SQIVND (reference sequence). V dropped 1 base and J dropped 0; count of bases not matched to a gene: 2.

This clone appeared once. This chain's CDR3 is CASSYTSGRARGGELFF. Here the CDR3 DNA reads TGTGCCAGCAGCTATACTAGCGGGAGGGCCAGGGGCGGGGAGCTGTTTTTT. The gene calls are TRBV7-2 and TRBJ2-2; 13 positions agree with TRBD2. V lost 4 bases, J lost 7 bases, and 9 bases stayed unmatched. The CDR3 extends over 17 amino acids. CDR1 is SGHTA and CDR2 is FQGNSA in the germline V gene.

The CDR3 loop reads CASRGRQGLNTEAFF. The CDR3 bases are TGCGCCAGCAGGGGCAGACAGGGCCTGAACACTGAAGCTTTCTTT. This rearrangement joins TRBV5-1 to TRBJ1-1, with TRBD1 identical over 7 bases. Germline loops: CDR1 SGHRS, CDR2 YFSETQ. Germline trimming cut 5 bases from V and 0 bases from J; bases unmatched to any gene: 7. This CDR3 is 15 amino acids long. The variable domain in full, with the rest retrieved from reference TRBV5-1 and TRBJ1-1, is KAGVTQTPRYLIKTRGQQVTLSCSPISGHRSVSWYQQTPGQGLQFLFEYFSETQRNKGNFPGRFSGRQFSNSRSEMNVSTLELGDSALYLCASRGRQGLNTEAFFGQGTRLTVV.

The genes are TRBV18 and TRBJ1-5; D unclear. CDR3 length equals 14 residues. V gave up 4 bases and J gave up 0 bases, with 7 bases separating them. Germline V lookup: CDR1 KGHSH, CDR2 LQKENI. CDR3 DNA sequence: TGTGCCAGCTCACGAGAAAATAGCAATCAGCCCCAGCATTTT. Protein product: CASSRENSNQPQHF.

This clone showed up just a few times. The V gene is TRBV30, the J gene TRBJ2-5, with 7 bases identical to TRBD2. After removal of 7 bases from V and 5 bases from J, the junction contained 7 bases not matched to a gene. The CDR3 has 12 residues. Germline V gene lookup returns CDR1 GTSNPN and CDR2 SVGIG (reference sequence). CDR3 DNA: TGTGCCTCGATGGGGGGGAGGGAGACCCAGTACTTC. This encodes CASMGGRETQYF.

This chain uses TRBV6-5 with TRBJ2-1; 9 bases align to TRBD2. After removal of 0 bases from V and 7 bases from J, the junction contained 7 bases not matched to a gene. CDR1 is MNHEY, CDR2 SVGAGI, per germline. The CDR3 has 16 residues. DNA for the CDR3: TGTGCCAGCAGTTACTCGGGGCTAGCGGGAAAAAATGAGCAGTTCTTC. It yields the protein CASSYSGLAGKNEQFF.

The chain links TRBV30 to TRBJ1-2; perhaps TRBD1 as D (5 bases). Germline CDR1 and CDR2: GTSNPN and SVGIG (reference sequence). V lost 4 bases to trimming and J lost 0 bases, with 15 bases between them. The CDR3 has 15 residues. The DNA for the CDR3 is TGTGCCTGGACCCGCTCCCAGGGTTCTAACTATGGCTACACCTTC. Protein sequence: CAWTRSQGSNYGYTF.

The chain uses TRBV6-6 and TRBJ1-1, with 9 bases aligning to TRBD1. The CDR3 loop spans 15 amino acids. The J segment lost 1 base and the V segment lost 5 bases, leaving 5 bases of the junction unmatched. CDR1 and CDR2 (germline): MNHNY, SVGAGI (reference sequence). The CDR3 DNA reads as TGTGCCAGCAGTGATAAACAGGGGGCGAACACTGAAGCTTTCTTT. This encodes CASSDKQGANTEAFF.

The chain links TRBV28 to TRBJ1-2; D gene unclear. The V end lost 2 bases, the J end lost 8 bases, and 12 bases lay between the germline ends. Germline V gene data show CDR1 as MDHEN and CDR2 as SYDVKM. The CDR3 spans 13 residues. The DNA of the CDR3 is TGTGCCAGCAGTTTACGTGACTTGGTCGGCTACACCTTC. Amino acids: CASSLRDLVGYTF.

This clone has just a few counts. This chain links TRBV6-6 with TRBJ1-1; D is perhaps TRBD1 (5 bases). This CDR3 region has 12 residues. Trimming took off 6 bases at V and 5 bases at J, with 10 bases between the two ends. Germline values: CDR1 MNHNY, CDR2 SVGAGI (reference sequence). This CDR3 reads CASSLQGTEAFF. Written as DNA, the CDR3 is TGTGCCAGCAGCCTCCAGGGTACTGAAGCTTTCTTT.

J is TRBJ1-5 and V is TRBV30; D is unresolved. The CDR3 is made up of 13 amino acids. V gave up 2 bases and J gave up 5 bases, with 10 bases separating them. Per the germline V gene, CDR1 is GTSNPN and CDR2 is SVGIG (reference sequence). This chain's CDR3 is CAWSTGVDQPQHF. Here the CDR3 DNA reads TGTGCCTGGAGTACCGGTGTGGATCAGCCCCAGCATTTT.

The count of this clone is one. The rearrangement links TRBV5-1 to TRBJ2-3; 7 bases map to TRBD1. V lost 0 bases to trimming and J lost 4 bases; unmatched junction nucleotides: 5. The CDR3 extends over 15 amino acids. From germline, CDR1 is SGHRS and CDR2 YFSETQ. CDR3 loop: CASSLGQGFSDTQYF. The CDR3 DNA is TGCGCCAGCAGCTTGGGACAGGGATTCTCAGATACGCAGTATTTT.

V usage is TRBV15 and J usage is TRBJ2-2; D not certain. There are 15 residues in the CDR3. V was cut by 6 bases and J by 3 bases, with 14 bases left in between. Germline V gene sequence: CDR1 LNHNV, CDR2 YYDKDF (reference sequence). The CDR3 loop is CATSERDRDTGELFF. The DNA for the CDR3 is TGTGCCACCAGTGAGAGAGATCGGGACACCGGGGAGCTGTTTTTT.

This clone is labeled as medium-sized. The CDR3 spells CASTGGTEAFF. CDR3 DNA: TGTGCCAGTACAGGGGGTACTGAAGCTTTCTTT. J is TRBJ1-1 and V is TRBV2; the match to TRBD1 covers 8 bases. The CDR3 contains 11 residues. CDR1 is SNHLY, CDR2 FYNNEI, per germline. The V segment lost 9 bases and the J segment 5 bases; nucleotides outside the gene matches: 2.

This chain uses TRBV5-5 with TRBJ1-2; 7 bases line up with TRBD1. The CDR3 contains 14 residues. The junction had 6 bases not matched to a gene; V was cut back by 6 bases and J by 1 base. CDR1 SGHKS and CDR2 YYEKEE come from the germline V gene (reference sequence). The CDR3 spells CASTPGQDNYGYTF. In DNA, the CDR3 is TGTGCCAGCACCCCCGGACAGGATAACTATGGCTACACCTTC.

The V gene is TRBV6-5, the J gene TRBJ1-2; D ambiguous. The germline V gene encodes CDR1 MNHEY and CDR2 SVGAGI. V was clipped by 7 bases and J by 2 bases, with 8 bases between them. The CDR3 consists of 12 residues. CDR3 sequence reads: CASTGRNYGYTF. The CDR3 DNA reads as TGTGCCAGCACCGGGAGGAACTATGGCTACACCTTC.

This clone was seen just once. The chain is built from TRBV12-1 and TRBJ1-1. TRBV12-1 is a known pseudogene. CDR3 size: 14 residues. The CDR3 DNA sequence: TGTGCCACGCGAGGCCCTCTAACGAACACTGAAGCTTTCTTT. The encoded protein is CATRGPLTNTEAFF.